The 30 T cell receptor beta chains given below trace back to one sample, sequenced in a study of CD8+CD57+ T cells in acquired aplastic anemia. Profiles of TCR beta VDJ and CDR3 were generated from a genomic DNA template. TCRdb re-called the reads with MiXCR, one entry per CDR3 protein. The sample carries about 43,000 distinct CDR3 sequences, less than 65% recorded once. The patients chosen for sequencing had shown expansion of CD8+CD57+ cells (detected by flow cytometry). Material: sorted CD4+, CD8+, or CD8+CD57+ T cells (not recorded which) from PBMCs. The source is a human donor with aplastic anemia.

V usage is TRBV19 and J usage is TRBJ1-6; 8 bases agree with TRBD1. Germline V gene sequence: CDR1 LNHDA, CDR2 SQIVND (reference sequence). V trimming: 5 bases; J trimming: 7 bases; junction bases outside the gene matches: 7. The CDR3 loop spans 15 amino acids. The CDR3: CASSGGQGKNSPLHF. DNA of the CDR3: TGTGCCAGTAGTGGCGGACAGGGAAAGAATTCACCCCTCCACTTT.

The chain couples TRBV20-1 to TRBJ2-7, with 9 bases lining up with TRBD1. V shed 1 base and J 6 bases; nucleotides not matched to a gene: 7. This CDR3 is built from 14 residues. The germline V gene encodes CDR1 DFQATT and CDR2 SNEGSKA (reference sequence). DNA for the CDR3: TGCAGTGCTAGAGCAATACAGGGGGCCGGCGAGCAGTACTTC. As protein: CSARAIQGAGEQYF.

V usage is TRBV7-2 and J usage is TRBJ1-2; no definite D call. This CDR3 spans 14 amino acids. Germline CDR1 and CDR2: SGHTA and FQGNSA. V lost 3 bases and J lost 2, with 10 bases in between. CDR3 nucleotide sequence: TGTGCCAGCAGCTTTGCAGGAGAGAACTATGGCTACACCTTC. Translation: CASSFAGENYGYTF.

Remarks on this clonotype: Relative to the germline gene, one junction end is altered; a read error may explain this. The genes are TRBV10-3 and TRBJ2-2, with 9 bases fitting TRBD2. Looked up from germline, CDR1 is ENHRY and CDR2 is SYGVKD. The CDR3 is 16 amino acids. CDR3 DNA: TGTGCCAGCAGTTACCTCCCTAGCGGGACGGCCGGGGAGCTGTTTTTT. This gives the protein CASSYLPSGTAGELFF.

The rearrangement uses TRBV5-1 and TRBJ2-2, with D tentatively TRBD1 or TRBD2 (6 bases each). In germline, CDR1 is SGHRS, CDR2 YFSETQ. The V end was cut by 0 bases, the J end by 6 bases, with 27 bases between. There are 20 residues in the CDR3. The CDR3 loop reads CASSLASLWGALPLSGELFF. The CDR3 bases are TGCGCCAGCAGCTTGGCCTCTTTATGGGGGGCGCTCCCTTTGTCCGGGGAGCTGTTTTTT. Variable domain in full (rest from reference TRBV5-1 and TRBJ2-2): KAGVTQTPRYLIKTRGQQVTLSCSPISGHRSVSWYQQTPGQGLQFLFEYFSETQRNKGNFPGRFSGRQFSNSRSEMNVSTLELGDSALYLCASSLASLWGALPLSGELFFGEGSRLTVL.

In its sample, this clonotype was seen many times. The rearrangement uses TRBV2 and TRBJ2-3, with 8 bases fitting TRBD2. Looked up from germline, CDR1 is SNHLY and CDR2 is FYNNEI. The CDR3 runs 14 residues. The trim removed 4 bases at V and 5 bases at J, leaving 5 bases unmatched. The CDR3 loop is CASSAAGGGDTQYF. CDR3 DNA sequence: TGTGCCAGCAGTGCGGCGGGGGGAGGAGATACGCAGTATTTT.

This clonotype was seen ten or more times. The rearrangement links TRBV20-1 to TRBJ2-7, with TRBD2 matching over 8 bases. Germline V CDR1 and CDR2: DFQATT, SNEGSKA (reference sequence). Trimming cost V 3 bases and J 5 bases; bases outside gene matches: 6. CDR3 length equals 13 residues. The CDR3 is CSARGRGDHEQYF. CDR3 in DNA: TGCAGTGCTAGGGGGCGGGGGGACCACGAGCAGTACTTC.

Comment on this clonotype: An end of the junction does not agree with germline; a read error may underlie this. The chain carries TRBV27 and TRBJ2-3; either TRBD1 or TRBD2 may supply D (7 bases each). The germline CDR1 and CDR2 sequences are MNHEY and SMNVEV (reference sequence). CDR3 length: 15 amino acids. CDR3 in DNA: TGTGCCAGCAGTTTATATGGGAGGGGGCGGGATACGCAGTGTTTT. Its translation: CASSLYGRGRDTQCF.

This clonotype was seen ten or more times. The CDR3 loop reads CASSVGLGQANYGYTF. As DNA, the CDR3 is TGTGCCAGCAGCGTAGGATTGGGACAGGCAAACTATGGCTACACCTTC. The chain joins TRBV5-5 to TRBJ1-2; 8 bases agree with TRBD1. J lost 2 bases, V lost 4 bases, and 10 bases had no gene match. The CDR3 contains 16 residues. Germline lookup yields CDR1 SGHKS and CDR2 YYEKEE (reference sequence).

The chain has TRBV9 and TRBJ2-3; no clear D. From germline, CDR1 is SGDLS and CDR2 YYNGEE. The CDR3 is 12 amino acids. V was pared by 1 base and J by 3 bases, with 3 bases between. The CDR3 spells CASSVRTDTQYF. The CDR3 DNA reads TGTGCCAGCAGCGTACGGACAGATACGCAGTATTTT. Complete variable domain (other parts from reference TRBV9 and TRBJ2-3): DSGVTQTPKHLITATGQRVTLRCSPRSGDLSVYWYQQSLDQGLQFLIQYYNGEERAKGNILERFSAQQFPDLHSELNLSSLELGDSALYFCASSVRTDTQYFGPGTRLTVL.

The chain joins TRBV29-1 to TRBJ2-5; TRBD2 matches 13 bases. Looked up from germline, CDR1 is SQVTM and CDR2 is ANQGSEA. The CDR3 runs to 13 residues. Written as DNA, the CDR3 is TGCGGACCGACTCGACTAGCGGGAGGGACCCAGTACTTC. It specifies CGPTRLAGGTQYF. The full variable domain, its missing parts supplied by reference TRBV29-1 and TRBJ2-5, is SAVISQKPSRDICQRGTSLTIQCQVDSQVTMMFWYRQQPGQSLTLIATANQGSEATYESGFVIDKFPISRPNLTFSTLTVSNMSPEDSSIYLCGPTRLAGGTQYFGPGTRLLVL.

This clonotype has only a few counts. The genes are TRBV5-6 and TRBJ1-2; tentatively, D is TRBD1 (6 bases). Germline V gene sequence: CDR1 SGHDT, CDR2 YYEEEE. V was trimmed by 0 bases and J by 1 base, leaving 7 bases between them. CDR3 length: 14 amino acids. The CDR3 loop is CASSLVGGNYGYTF. The CDR3 bases are TGTGCCAGCAGCTTGGTAGGGGGTAACTATGGCTACACCTTC.

Here the CDR3 DNA reads TGCGCCAGCAGCCAGGGAGGGGAAGGCTATGGCTACACCTTC. Protein product: CASSQGGEGYGYTF. V usage is TRBV5-1 and J usage is TRBJ1-2; D possibly corresponds to TRBD1 (5 bases). This CDR3 region has 14 residues. CDR1 and CDR2 from the germline V gene are SGHRS and YFSETQ. V was trimmed by 4 bases and J by 4 bases, leaving 14 bases between them.

This clonotype has more than one count but fewer than ten. The chain is built from TRBV19 and TRBJ1-1, with 8 bases matching TRBD1. Looked up from germline, CDR1 is LNHDA and CDR2 is SQIVND (reference sequence). This CDR3 is 13 amino acids long. With V trimmed by 2 bases and J by 6 bases, 2 bases remained unmatched. DNA of the CDR3: TGTGCCAGTAGTATAATGGACAGGGCTGAAGCTTTCTTT. Amino acids: CASSIMDRAEAFF.

The CDR3 DNA reads TGTGCCAGCAGCTTGGATGGGGGCAGCAATCAGCCCCAGCATTTT. Its translation: CASSLDGGSNQPQHF. The chain recombines TRBV5-4 with TRBJ1-5; the D gene is possibly TRBD1 (6 bases). The germline gives CDR1 SGHNT, CDR2 YYREEE (reference sequence). CDR3 length equals 15 residues. Trimming shortened V by 0 bases and J by 1 base, and 8 bases separated the two germline ends. The complete variable domain, with remaining parts taken from reference TRBV5-4 and TRBJ1-5, reads ETGVTQSPTHLIKTRGQQVTLRCSSQSGHNTVSWYQQALGQGPQFIFQYYREEENGRGNFPPRFSGLQFPNYSSELNVNALELDDSALYLCASSLDGGSNQPQHFGDGTRLSIL.

Only a few counts were recorded for this clonotype. A much larger clone lies a single base off, so this may be a read error. The rearrangement joins TRBV5-4 to TRBJ1-1, with D perhaps TRBD1 (5 bases). Trimming pared 5 bases from V and 7 bases from J, leaving 12 bases between. Germline CDR1 SGHNT, CDR2 YYREEE (reference sequence). The CDR3 is made up of 12 amino acids. CDR3 residues: CASRLMGVEAFF. CDR3 nucleotide sequence: TGTGCCAGCAGATTGATGGGGGTTGAAGCTTTCTTT.

This chain links TRBV5-8 with TRBJ2-5; TRBD1 is a possible D gene (5 bases). Per the germline V gene, CDR1 is SGHTS and CDR2 is YDEGEE. The V gene lost 5 bases and the J gene lost 10 bases, with 12 bases spanning the gap. The CDR3 covers 11 residues. CDR3 in amino acids: CASSSGWDQYF. The CDR3, as DNA: TGTGCCAGCAGTTCAGGGTGGGACCAGTACTTC.

The chain uses TRBV2 and TRBJ2-1, with D possibly called TRBD1 or TRBD2 (5 bases each). Trimming shortened V by 6 bases and J by 10 bases, and 28 bases separated the two germline ends. Germline CDR1 reads SNHLY; CDR2 reads FYNNEI. This CDR3 spans 17 amino acids. CDR3 nucleotides: TGTGCCAGCAGGGGGACCACCAAGGGGAACTCCCTCTCAGAGCAGTTCTTC. Protein product: CASRGTTKGNSLSEQFF.

The chain is built from TRBV24-1 and TRBJ2-3, with D uncertain. Looked up from germline, CDR1 is KGHDR and CDR2 is SFDVKD. V was cut by 3 bases and J by 6 bases, with 9 bases left in between. This CDR3 has 13 amino acids. The CDR3 loop is CATSDNLADTQYF. The CDR3 DNA sequence: TGTGCCACCAGTGATAATTTGGCTGATACGCAGTATTTT.

This clonotype has at least ten counts. This CDR3 is CSAPGDRSTDTQYF. The DNA of the CDR3 is TGCAGTGCTCCTGGGGACAGGTCTACAGATACGCAGTATTTT. This chain links TRBV20-1 with TRBJ2-3; 8 bases are shared with TRBD1. In germline, CDR1 is DFQATT, CDR2 SNEGSKA (reference sequence). CDR3 size: 14 residues. V lost 5 bases and J lost 3; bases outside the gene matches: 7.

The V and J genes are TRBV12-3 or TRBV12-4 and TRBJ1-6; D not certain. This CDR3 comprises 14 residues. The ends were cut back, 3 bases at V and 4 bases at J, with 7 bases in the middle. CDR3 nucleotides: TGTGCCAGCAGTTTTACAGATTATAATTCACCCCTCCACTTT. Its protein product is CASSFTDYNSPLHF.

The J gene is TRBJ1-2, the V gene TRBV10-3, with D hard to call. V was pared by 7 bases and J by 3 bases, with 12 bases between. The CDR3 is 13 amino acids. Germline assignment: CDR1 ENHRY and CDR2 SYGVKD. CDR3 amino acids: CAITQAMDYGYTF. CDR3 in DNA: TGTGCCATCACCCAAGCCATGGACTATGGCTACACCTTC.

On this clonotype: Possible read error: a much larger clone is one base away. V gene TRBV5-1 combines with J gene TRBJ2-3; 7 nucleotides align to TRBD1. Per germline, CDR1 SGHRS and CDR2 YFSETQ. The CDR3 is made up of 15 amino acids. The CDR3 region is CDSIKGARGTDTQYF. The CDR3 bases are TGCGACAGCATCAAGGGGGCGCGGGGCACAGATACGCAGTATTTT.

This clonotype was counted many times. V usage is TRBV10-3 and J usage is TRBJ2-1; possibly TRBD2 for D (6 bases). Germline assignment: CDR1 ENHRY and CDR2 SYGVKD. This CDR3 spans 14 amino acids. V was pared by 6 bases and J by 9 bases, with 18 bases between. The CDR3 loop reads CAISGAGQVGEQFF. In DNA, the CDR3 is TGTGCCATCAGCGGAGCGGGCCAGGTCGGTGAGCAGTTCTTC.

The rearrangement joins TRBV6-1 to TRBJ2-3; either TRBD1 or TRBD2 may supply D (5 bases each). Trimming left V 2 bases short and J 4 bases short, with 10 bases between. The CDR3 runs to 14 residues. Germline CDR1 MNHNS, CDR2 SASEGT. The chain's CDR3 is CASSELGTPDTQYF. For the CDR3, the DNA is TGTGCCAGCAGTGAATTGGGGACCCCAGATACGCAGTATTTT.

The chain recombines TRBV20-1 with TRBJ2-7, with 10 bases lining up with TRBD1. Germline V lookup: CDR1 DFQATT, CDR2 SNEGSKA (reference sequence). The CDR3 has 14 amino acids. Trimming took 3 bases from V and 5 from J; bases not matched to a gene: 7. The chain's CDR3 is CSARYRDRGHEQYF. The CDR3, as DNA: TGCAGTGCTAGGTACCGGGACAGGGGCCACGAGCAGTACTTC.

The chain uses TRBV6-5 and TRBJ1-2; D gene ambiguous. V shed 3 bases and J shed 4 bases, with 9 bases lying between them. The CDR3 is made up of 13 amino acids. Germline V gene data show CDR1 as MNHEY and CDR2 as SVGAGI. CDR3 DNA sequence: TGTGCCAGCAGTTATGTTGGTAGCTATGGCTACACCTTC. As protein: CASSYVGSYGYTF.

A note on this clonotype: Sequence at one end of the junction differs from germline and may be a read error. V and J are TRBV4-1 and TRBJ1-5; D call uncertain. Per germline, CDR1 MGHRA and CDR2 YSYEKL. The CDR3 is 14 residues long. Written as DNA, the CDR3 is TGCGCCAGCAGCCAAGATGGGGTGCGTCAGCCCCAGCGTTTT. It translates to CASSQDGVRQPQRF.

This clonotype was recorded many times. The genes are TRBV4-1 and TRBJ2-7, with a tentative D call TRBD1 (6 bases). CDR1 and CDR2 from the germline V gene are MGHRA and YSYEKL. This CDR3 comprises 16 residues. V was pared by 3 bases and J by 3 bases, with 18 bases between. CDR3 sequence: CASSHPMTGPLYEQYF. CDR3 DNA sequence: TGCGCCAGCAGCCACCCAATGACAGGCCCACTCTACGAGCAGTACTTC.

The rearrangement joins TRBV19 to TRBJ2-2; D remains unclear. This CDR3 is built from 12 residues. Germline CDR1 LNHDA, CDR2 SQIVND (reference sequence). The V end lost 4 bases, the J end lost 1 base, and 1 base lay between the germline ends. CDR3 bases: TGTGCCAGTAGTAGGAACACCGGGGAGCTGTTTTTT. This codes for CASSRNTGELFF.